A selection of T cell receptor beta chains follows, all from one sample in a study of cytomegalovirus exposure and HLA in healthy donors. Generated by immunoSEQ multiplex PCR, the TCRdb table keeps only in-frame clones and is missing some. The sample records about 170,000 clones, approximately 88% being singletons. Sequenced input: PBMCs. The receptors derive from a boy aged 2-15 years in good health and CMV-seronegative. CDR3s include the opening cysteine and the closing phenylalanine or tryptophan. D genes are given only for firm matches. Clone size is shown for a subset of rows, as once, few, many or a class of expanded clone.

D gene	J gene	V gene	clone size	CDR3 protein	CDR3 DNA
-	TRBJ1-2	TRBV5-1	-	CASSLGQDYGYTF	TGCGCCAGCAGCCTCGGACAAGACTATGGCTACACCTTC
TRBD1	TRBJ2-5	TRBV5-1	-	CASSRTGDQETQYF	TGCGCCAGCAGCCGAACAGGGGACCAAGAGACCCAGTACTTC
-	TRBJ1-6	TRBV27	-	CASSFEGANSYNSPLHF	TGTGCCAGCAGTTTCGAAGGGGCAAACTCCTATAATTCACCCCTCCACTTT
-	TRBJ1-6	TRBV4-3	-	CASSPNRASYNSPLHF	TGCGCCAGCAGCCCAAACAGGGCTTCCTATAATTCACCCCTCCACTTT
TRBD2	TRBJ2-3	TRBV5-1	once	CASSPGLAGGSTDTQYF	TGCGCCAGCAGCCCCGGACTAGCGGGGGGGAGCACAGATACGCAGTATTTT
TRBD1	TRBJ1-1	TRBV29-1	-	CSVWDRGSTEAFF	TGCAGCGTGTGGGACAGGGGGAGCACTGAAGCTTTCTTT
-	TRBJ1-5	TRBV6-5	-	CASIKTGRPEPQHF	TGTGCCAGCATCAAAACAGGGCGGCCGGAGCCCCAGCATTTT
TRBD2	TRBJ2-5	TRBV9	-	CASSARGEETQYF	TGTGCCAGCAGCGCCCGGGGGGAAGAGACCCAGTACTTC
TRBD2	TRBJ2-1	TRBV15	-	CATSRTSGSDEQFF	TGTGCCACCAGCCGGACTAGCGGGAGCGATGAGCAGTTCTTC
-	TRBJ2-2	TRBV7-9	once	CASSPERLRDTGELFF	TGTGCCAGCAGCCCAGAGAGACTAAGGGACACCGGGGAGCTGTTTTTT
-	TRBJ2-2	TRBV30	-	CACYGSTGELFF	TGTGCCTGTTACGGGAGCACCGGGGAGCTGTTTTTT
TRBD2	TRBJ2-1	TRBV7-2	-	CASSSLAGPYNEQFF	TGTGCCAGCAGCTCACTAGCGGGGCCCTACAATGAGCAGTTCTTC
-	TRBJ1-6	TRBV28	once	CASSLWTDGNSPLHF	TGTGCCAGCAGTTTATGGACAGACGGTAATTCACCCCTCCACTTT
TRBD1	TRBJ1-2	TRBV6-1	few	CASSEGGGPDGYTF	TGTGCCAGCAGTGAAGGAGGGGGCCCGGATGGCTACACCTTC
-	TRBJ1-2	TRBV18	-	CASSPPIGEVDYTF	TGTGCCAGCTCACCACCGATTGGGGAGGTAGACTACACCTTC
-	TRBJ2-5	TRBV5-1	-	CASSFVQEETQYF	TGCGCCAGCAGCTTCGTCCAGGAAGAGACCCAGTACTTC